This TCR beta chain appears in the sequencing data of a study of T cells in Graves' hyperthyroidism and ophthalmopathy. There are 12 residues in the CDR3. Trimming took 5 bases from V and 6 from J, leaving 11 bases between them. The germline CDR1 and CDR2 sequences are DFQATT and SNEGSKA (reference sequence). RNA transcripts yielded amplified TCR beta CDR3 regions. HTBI primers drove first-round RT-PCR of the TCR CDR3. TCRdb recomputed calls from the multiplex PCR reads with MiXCR, one row per CDR3 protein. The data contain about 640,000 distinct CDR3 sequences, more than 20% of them singletons. A few counts support this clonotype.

This receptor was taken from a man under 40 with Graves' ophthalmopathy. Sequenced input: blood. This chain joins TRBV20-1 and TRBJ2-1; D is unresolved. CDR3 amino acids: CSAFGRRNEQFF. DNA for the CDR3: TGCAGTGCTTTCGGACGTCGCAATGAGCAGTTCTTC.